The clone carrying this T cell receptor (beta chain) was counted a few times. Its antigen is undetermined. This CDR3 region has 17 residues. The V and J ends lost 1 base and 4 bases respectively, with 18 bases between them. Germline-derived CDR1 and CDR2 are SGHDT and YYEEEE. TCRdb independently ran MiXCR on the 5' RACE reads; one entry per CDR3 protein. The sample lists hundreds of thousands of distinct CDR3 sequences; around a sixth were seen once. The record originates from a study of T cells after yellow fever vaccination. Overall study findings and caveats: A large majority of primary-vaccination clones showed up again after the booster (approximately 95% CD4, 75% to 90% CD8).

The sequenced sample was PBMCs, obtained before the yellow fever booster vaccination. The TCR sequence derives from a man between 18 and 35 years old who received the YFV17D yellow fever vaccine. This sequence joins TRBV5-6 and TRBJ2-1; possibly TRBD2 for D (6 bases). The CDR3 nucleotides are TGTGCCAGCAGCTTGATCTTCTCCCTAGCGCCGTACAATGAGCAGTTCTTC. Amino acids: CASSLIFSLAPYNEQFF.